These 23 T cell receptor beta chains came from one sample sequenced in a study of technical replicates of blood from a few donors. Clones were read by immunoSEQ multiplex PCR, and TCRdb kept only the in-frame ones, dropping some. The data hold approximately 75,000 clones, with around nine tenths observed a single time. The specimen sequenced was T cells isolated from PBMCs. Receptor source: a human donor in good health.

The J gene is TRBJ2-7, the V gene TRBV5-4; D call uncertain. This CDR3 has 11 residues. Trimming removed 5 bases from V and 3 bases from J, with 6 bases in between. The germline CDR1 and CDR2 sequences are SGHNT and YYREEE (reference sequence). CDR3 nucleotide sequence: TGTGCCAGCAGTTCCATCTACGAGCAGTACTTC. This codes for CASSSIYEQYF.

The CDR3 bases are TGTGCCAGCAGTTTGACAGGGGTTTACTACGAGCAGTACTTC. Its protein is CASSLTGVYYEQYF. The V call is TRBV28, the J call TRBJ2-7; 8 bases align to TRBD1. J lost 3 bases, V lost 3 bases, and 4 bases had no gene match. The CDR3 length is 14 residues. Germline CDR1 is MDHEN and CDR2 is SYDVKM.

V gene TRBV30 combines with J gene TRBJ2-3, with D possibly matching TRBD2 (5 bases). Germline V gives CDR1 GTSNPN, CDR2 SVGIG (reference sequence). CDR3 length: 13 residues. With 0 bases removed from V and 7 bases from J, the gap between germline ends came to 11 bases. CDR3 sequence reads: CAWSVLAGNTQYF. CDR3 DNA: TGTGCCTGGAGTGTTCTAGCCGGAAATACGCAGTATTTT.

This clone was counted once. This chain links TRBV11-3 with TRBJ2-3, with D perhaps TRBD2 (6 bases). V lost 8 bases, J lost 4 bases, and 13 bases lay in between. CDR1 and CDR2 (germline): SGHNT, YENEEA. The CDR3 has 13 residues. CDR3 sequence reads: CASGGTSPDTQYF. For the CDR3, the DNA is TGTGCCAGCGGAGGGACCTCGCCAGATACGCAGTATTTT. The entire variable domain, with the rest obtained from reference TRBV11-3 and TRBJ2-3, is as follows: EAGVVQSPRYKIIEKKQPVAFWCNPISGHNTLYWYLQNLGQGPELLIRYENEEAVDDSQLPKDRFSAERLKGVDSTLKIQPAELGDSAVYLCASGGTSPDTQYFGPGTRLTVL.

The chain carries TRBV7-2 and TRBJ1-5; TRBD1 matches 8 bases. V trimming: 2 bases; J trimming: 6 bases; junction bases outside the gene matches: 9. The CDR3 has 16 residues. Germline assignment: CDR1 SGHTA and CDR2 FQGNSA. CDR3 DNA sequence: TGTGCCAGCAGCTTAAGGGTGACAGGGGTGTCTCAGCCCCAGCATTTT. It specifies CASSLRVTGVSQPQHF.

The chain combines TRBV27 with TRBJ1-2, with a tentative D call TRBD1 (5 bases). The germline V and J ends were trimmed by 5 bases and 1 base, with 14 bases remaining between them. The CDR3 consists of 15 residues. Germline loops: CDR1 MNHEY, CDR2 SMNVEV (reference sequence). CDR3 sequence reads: CASSLGQGRNYGYTF. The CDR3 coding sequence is TGTGCCAGCAGTCTAGGACAAGGCCGTAACTATGGCTACACCTTC.

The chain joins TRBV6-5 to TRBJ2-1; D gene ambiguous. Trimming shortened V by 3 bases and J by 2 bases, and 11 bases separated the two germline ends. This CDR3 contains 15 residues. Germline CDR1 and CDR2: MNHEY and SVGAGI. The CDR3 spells CASSYELVPYNEQFF. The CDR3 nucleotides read TGTGCCAGCAGTTATGAGCTAGTCCCCTACAATGAGCAGTTCTTC.

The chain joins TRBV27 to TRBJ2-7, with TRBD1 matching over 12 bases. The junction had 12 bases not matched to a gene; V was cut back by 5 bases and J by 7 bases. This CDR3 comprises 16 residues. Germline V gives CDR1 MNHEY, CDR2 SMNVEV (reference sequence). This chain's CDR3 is CASSPLLGQGAVEQYF. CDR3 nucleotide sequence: TGTGCCAGCAGTCCCCTCCTGGGACAGGGGGCGGTAGAGCAGTACTTC.

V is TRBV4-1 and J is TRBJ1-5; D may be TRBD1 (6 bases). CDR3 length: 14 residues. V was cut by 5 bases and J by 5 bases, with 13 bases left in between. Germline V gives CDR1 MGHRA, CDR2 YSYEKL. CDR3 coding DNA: TGCGCCAGCAGCAAATTACAGGGCGATCAGCCCCAGCATTTT. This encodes CASSKLQGDQPQHF.

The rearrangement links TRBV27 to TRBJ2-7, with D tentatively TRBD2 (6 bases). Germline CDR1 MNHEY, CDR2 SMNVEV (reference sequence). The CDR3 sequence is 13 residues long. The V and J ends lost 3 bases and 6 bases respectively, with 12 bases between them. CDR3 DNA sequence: TGTGCCAGCAGTTTGGGACTGAGTGCCGAGCAGTACTTC. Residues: CASSLGLSAEQYF.

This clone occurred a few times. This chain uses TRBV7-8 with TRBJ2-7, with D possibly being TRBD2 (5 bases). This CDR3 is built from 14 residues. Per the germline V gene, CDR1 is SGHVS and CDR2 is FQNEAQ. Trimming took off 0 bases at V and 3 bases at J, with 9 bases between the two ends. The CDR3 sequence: CASSLAGVSYEQYF. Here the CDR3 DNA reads TGTGCCAGCAGCTTAGCGGGAGTGAGCTACGAGCAGTACTTC.

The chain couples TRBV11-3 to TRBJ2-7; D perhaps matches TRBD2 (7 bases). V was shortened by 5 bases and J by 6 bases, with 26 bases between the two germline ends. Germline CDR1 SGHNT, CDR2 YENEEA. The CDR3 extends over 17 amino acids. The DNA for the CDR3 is TGTGCCAGCAGCCCGAGATTGGGGGGGCCGCTAAACTCCGAGCAGTACTTC. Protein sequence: CASSPRLGGPLNSEQYF.

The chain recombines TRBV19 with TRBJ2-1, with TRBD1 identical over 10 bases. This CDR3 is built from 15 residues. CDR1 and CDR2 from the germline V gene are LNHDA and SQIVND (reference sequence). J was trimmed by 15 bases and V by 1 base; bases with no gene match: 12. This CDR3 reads CASSIGLETGGKGFF. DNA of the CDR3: TGTGCCAGTAGTATAGGGCTCGAGACAGGGGGCAAGGGGTTCTTC.

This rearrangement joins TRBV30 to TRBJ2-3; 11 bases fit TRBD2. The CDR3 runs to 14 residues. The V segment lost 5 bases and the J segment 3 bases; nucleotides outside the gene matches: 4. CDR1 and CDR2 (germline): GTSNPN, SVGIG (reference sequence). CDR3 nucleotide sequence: TGTGCCTGGGCACTAGCGGGAGTAACAGATACGCAGTATTTT. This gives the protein CAWALAGVTDTQYF. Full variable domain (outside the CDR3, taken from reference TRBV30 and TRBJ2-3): SQTIHQWPATLVQPVGSPLSLECTVEGTSNPNLYWYRQAAGRGLQLLFYSVGIGQISSEVPQNLSASRPQDRQFILSSKKLLLSDSGFYLCAWALAGVTDTQYFGPGTRLTVL.

In nucleotides, the CDR3 is TGTGCCAGCAGCGTGGGACAGGGAATCTACGAGCAGTACTTC. Its protein is CASSVGQGIYEQYF. The V and J genes are TRBV14 and TRBJ2-7, with TRBD1 matching 9 bases. In germline, CDR1 is SGHDN, CDR2 FVKESK. The V segment lost 5 bases and the J segment 3 bases; nucleotides outside the gene matches: 5. The CDR3 is made up of 14 amino acids.

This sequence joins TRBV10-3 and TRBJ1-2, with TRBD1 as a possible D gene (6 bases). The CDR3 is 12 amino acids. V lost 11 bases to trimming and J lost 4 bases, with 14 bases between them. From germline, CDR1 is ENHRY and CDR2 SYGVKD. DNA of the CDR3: TGTGCCGTCACTGGGGGCCCCTATGGCTACACCTTC. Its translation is CAVTGGPYGYTF.

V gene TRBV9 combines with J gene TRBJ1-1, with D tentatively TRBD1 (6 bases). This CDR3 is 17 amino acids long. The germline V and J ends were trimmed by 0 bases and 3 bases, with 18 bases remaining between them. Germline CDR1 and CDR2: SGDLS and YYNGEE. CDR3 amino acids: CASSVGGPSLADTEAFF. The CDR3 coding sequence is TGTGCCAGCAGCGTAGGGGGGCCCTCCCTCGCGGACACTGAAGCTTTCTTT.

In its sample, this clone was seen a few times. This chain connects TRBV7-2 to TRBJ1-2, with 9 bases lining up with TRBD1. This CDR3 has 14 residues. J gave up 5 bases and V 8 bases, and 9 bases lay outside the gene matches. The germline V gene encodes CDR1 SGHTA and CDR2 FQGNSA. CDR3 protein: CASLGRTGDYGYTF. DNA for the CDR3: TGTGCCAGCCTAGGCCGGACAGGGGATTATGGCTACACCTTC. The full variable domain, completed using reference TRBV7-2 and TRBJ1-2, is GAGVSQSPSNKVTEKGKDVELRCDPISGHTALYWYRQSLGQGLEFLIYFQGNSAPDKSGLPSDRFSAERTGGSVSTLTIQRTQQEDSAVYLCASLGRTGDYGYTFGSGTRLTVV.

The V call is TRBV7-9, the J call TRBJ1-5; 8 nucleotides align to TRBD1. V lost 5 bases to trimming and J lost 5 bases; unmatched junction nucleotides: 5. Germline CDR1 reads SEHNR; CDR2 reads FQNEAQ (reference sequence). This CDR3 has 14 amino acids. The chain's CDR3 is CASSTGQGDQPQHF. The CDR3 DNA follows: TGTGCCAGCAGCACCGGACAGGGCGATCAGCCCCAGCATTTT. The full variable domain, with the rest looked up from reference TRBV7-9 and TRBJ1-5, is DTGVSQNPRHKITKRGQNVTFRCDPISEHNRLYWYRQTLGQGPEFLTYFQNEAQLEKSRLLSDRFSAERPKGSFSTLEIQRTEQGDSAMYLCASSTGQGDQPQHFGDGTRLSIL.

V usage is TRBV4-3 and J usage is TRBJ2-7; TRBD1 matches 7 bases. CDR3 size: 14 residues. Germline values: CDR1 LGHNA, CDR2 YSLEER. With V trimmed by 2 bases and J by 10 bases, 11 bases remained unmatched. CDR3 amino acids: CASSQLGQPEFQYF. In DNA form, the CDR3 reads TGCGCCAGCAGCCAATTGGGACAGCCAGAGTTTCAGTACTTC.

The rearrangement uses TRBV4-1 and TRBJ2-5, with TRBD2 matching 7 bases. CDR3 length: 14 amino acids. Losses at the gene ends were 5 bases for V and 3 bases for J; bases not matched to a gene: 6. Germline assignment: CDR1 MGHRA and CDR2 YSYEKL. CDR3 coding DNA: TGCGCCAGCAGCTCAAGCGGGACTAAAGAGACCCAGTACTTC. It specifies CASSSSGTKETQYF.

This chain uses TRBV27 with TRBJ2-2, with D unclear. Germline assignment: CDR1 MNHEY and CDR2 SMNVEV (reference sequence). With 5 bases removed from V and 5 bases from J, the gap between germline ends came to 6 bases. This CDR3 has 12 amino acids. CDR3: CASSGATGELFF. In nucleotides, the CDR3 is TGTGCCAGCAGTGGAGCGACCGGGGAGCTGTTTTTT.

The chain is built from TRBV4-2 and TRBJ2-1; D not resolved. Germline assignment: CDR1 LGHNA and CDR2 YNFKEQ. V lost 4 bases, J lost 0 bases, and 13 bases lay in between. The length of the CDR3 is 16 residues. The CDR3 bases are TGTGCCAGCAGCCCTGTAACCTTGAGCTCCTACAATGAGCAGTTCTTC. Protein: CASSPVTLSSYNEQFF.